The present T cell receptor beta chain was sequenced within a study of cytomegalovirus exposure and HLA in healthy donors. CDR1 is SGHRS and CDR2 is YFSETQ in the germline V gene. CDR3 length: 13 amino acids. PCR was performed using 60 Vbeta and 13 Jbeta primers. Clones were sequenced by immunoSEQ multiplex PCR, and TCRdb holds only the in-frame ones, with some missing. The sample is made up of more than 90,000 clones, and the top ten hold 3.7% of it. Broader study findings: Presence/absence analysis assumed near-uniform sequencing depth across donors. Among the sequence variants, a highly shared cluster was likely an artifact of sequencing.

As to this clone: The target antigen is unknown. A junction end diverges from the germline sequence, so it may reflect a read error. At the DNA level, this CDR3 is encoded by other sequences in the same sample as well.

The V and J genes are TRBV5-1 and TRBJ2-1; perhaps TRBD2 as D (6 bases). This TCR derives from a man between 25 and 39 years old in good health and CMV-seronegative. The sequenced sample was PBMCs. The DNA of the CDR3 is TGCGCTAGCAGCTTCGGGACTCAAAATGAGCAGTTCTTC. This encodes CASSFGTQNEQFF.